One TCR beta chain is described in this entry. Its antigen is not identified. With 60 Vbeta and 13 Jbeta primers, the PCR was carried out. The data were produced by immunoSEQ multiplex PCR, yet TCRdb's version contains in-frame clones alone and is incomplete. This sample has around 140,000 clones, with over 60% found just once. The data stem from a study of cytomegalovirus exposure and HLA in healthy donors. Across the whole study: The roughly 100 million unique TCR beta sequences, from around 200 million T cells, were found by an earlier analysis.

Study-level results: Researchers reported in a later analysis that common viral pathogens appeared linked to several top clusters. In all likelihood, a cluster of highly shared sequence variants was a sequencing artifact. Previous analysis showed most TCR beta V segments were productive about 87% or about 30% of the time.

The source of this sequence is a female donor in good health and CMV-seropositive. Sequencing used PBMCs.

The CDR3 sequence: CASSLRRWSGVSYEQYF. In DNA, the CDR3 is TGTGCCAGCAGCTTACGCCGGTGGAGCGGGGTATCGTACGAGCAGTACTTC. The gene calls are TRBV7-8 and TRBJ2-7; 7 bases align to TRBD2. Trimming removed 2 bases from V and 4 bases from J; junction bases left unmatched: 14. Looked up from germline, CDR1 is SGHVS and CDR2 is FQNEAQ. This CDR3 comprises 17 residues.